The clone carrying this T cell receptor beta chain came up many times. Antigen unknown. Uncontrolled infection, other autoimmune disease, pregnancy or lactation disqualified patients from enrolment. Extraction of PBMCs used roughly 9.4 ml of fresh peripheral blood. The sample belongs to a study of T cells in Graves' hyperthyroidism and ophthalmopathy. TCR beta CDR3 regions were amplified from RNA transcripts. The TCR CDR3 was amplified in a first-round RT-PCR using the HTBI primer set. TCRdb used MiXCR to reprocess the multiplex PCR reads, holding one entry per CDR3 protein. The sample shows hundreds of thousands of distinct CDR3 sequences, approximately 15% of them seen only once. Whole-study results and caveats: The blood repertoire included most of the expanded thyroid clonotypes above 0.001.

Germline V lookup: CDR1 MNHEY, CDR2 SMNVEV (reference sequence). The CDR3 is made up of 14 amino acids. V was pared by 4 bases and J by 3 bases, with 10 bases between. The sequencing sample was made of blood. The chain employs TRBV27 and TRBJ1-5, with D maybe TRBD1 (5 bases). The sequence came from a woman aged 40 to 55 with Graves' ophthalmopathy. The DNA for the CDR3 is TGTGCCAGCAGTTGGAAAGGGGTCAATCAGCCCCAGCATTTT. Its translation: CASSWKGVNQPQHF.